This is a list of T cell receptor beta chains from one sample in a study of PD-L1 blockade in urothelial cancer. Libraries were prepared by immunoSEQ multiplex PCR; TCRdb keeps only in-frame clonotypes and omits some of them. The repertoire holds almost 90,000 clones, with roughly 84% as singletons. Sample: PBMCs, taken around atezolizumab (anti-PD-L1) treatment. All receptors come from a man aged 55 to 69 with urothelial cancer. CDR3s include the opening cysteine and the closing phenylalanine or tryptophan. The order of the fields is clone size, D gene, J gene, CDR3 length, V gene, CDR3 protein. D genes are given only for firm matches. Expanded clones are given a class, and other clones once, few, many or no size at all.

-,TRBD1,TRBJ1-1,16,TRBV7-3,CASSFDRGRSNTEAFF
-,-,TRBJ2-5,17,TRBV6-1,CASSEGRWRGPQETQYF
-,-,TRBJ1-2,16,TRBV27,CASSLSPFSADYGYTF
once,-,TRBJ1-1,13,TRBV6-5,CASSAHSNTEAFF
-,-,TRBJ2-7,16,TRBV5-8,CASSLITGSTVYEQYF
-,-,TRBJ2-5,13,TRBV10-3,CAITETPGETQYF
-,TRBD2,TRBJ2-5,15,TRBV14,CASSSSGRRQETQYF
few,-,TRBJ1-6,13,TRBV7-2,CASSLTVGSPLHF
-,-,TRBJ2-3,12,TRBV30,CACTGFTDTQYF
-,TRBD1,TRBJ2-4,13,TRBV28,CASSLEGGHIQYF
-,TRBD2,TRBJ2-3,15,TRBV9,CASSGTSGSTDTQYF
-,TRBD1,TRBJ2-1,15,TRBV15,CATSRDRGRRNEQFF
-,-,TRBJ1-2,13,TRBV6-1,CASRVGVGYGYTF
-,TRBD1,TRBJ2-7,14,TRBV25-1,CASSDDRVNYEQYF
-,TRBD2,TRBJ2-7,14,TRBV10-3,CAISESGGMNEQYF
-,-,TRBJ2-7,16,TRBV4-3,CASSQTRVWSSYEQYF
-,-,TRBJ2-5,16,TRBV4-2,CASSQTGRGIKETQYF
once,TRBD1,TRBJ1-2,15,TRBV18,CASSADRGAGNGYTF
-,-,TRBJ1-2,15,TRBV28,CASSLLQTRNYGYTF
-,TRBD1,TRBJ1-5,15,TRBV19,CASSTGTANNQPQHF
-,-,TRBJ1-3,16,TRBV15,CATSIQTRFAGNTIYF
once,TRBD2,TRBJ2-5,16,TRBV9,CASSPRGRGFRETQYF
-,-,TRBJ1-2,14,TRBV19,CASSIKQGSYGYTF
-,-,TRBJ2-2,13,TRBV30,CAWNPGGAGELFF
-,TRBD1,TRBJ2-6,16,TRBV19,CASRDRFFSGANVLTF
-,-,TRBJ1-4,14,TRBV9,CASSVAPGSEKLFF
-,-,TRBJ2-7,13,TRBV28,CASQGTESYEQYF
-,-,TRBJ2-7,12,TRBV7-2,CASSRSSYEQYF
-,TRBD1,TRBJ2-7,14,TRBV10-3,CAISDPGQVYEQYF
-,TRBD2,TRBJ2-1,16,TRBV11-2,CASSRQGLAGGDEQFF
-,-,TRBJ2-7,15,TRBV19,CASSNPGTDPWEQYF
-,TRBD1,TRBJ2-3,16,TRBV7-6,CASSLGTGGLGDTQYF
-,TRBD1,TRBJ2-7,16,TRBV29-1,CSVVPRAGTGSGEQYF
-,TRBD1,TRBJ2-5,14,TRBV18,CASSPRTGIETQYF
once,TRBD1,TRBJ1-2,14,TRBV6-5,CASYTRQGNYGYTF
-,-,TRBJ2-7,15,TRBV5-1,CASSPGGGGAYEQYF
-,-,TRBJ1-1,14,TRBV5-1,CASSNGAGNTEAFF
-,TRBD2,TRBJ2-7,13,TRBV27,CASKRGLTSEQYF
-,-,TRBJ2-7,15,TRBV5-1,CASSLEPGSSYEQYF
-,TRBD2,TRBJ2-2,17,TRBV5-1,CASSLARLAGGTGELFF
-,-,TRBJ1-4,16,TRBV21-1,CASSTRLGGPYEKLFF
-,TRBD2,TRBJ2-1,14,TRBV18,CASPSGRAGNEQFF
-,-,TRBJ2-6,16,TRBV19,CASRRPGFRGANVLTF
-,-,TRBJ2-7,15,TRBV4-1,CASNRGTGPSYEQYF
-,TRBD2,TRBJ2-1,17,TRBV4-1,CASSQDRGTSGRYEQFF
-,TRBD2,TRBJ2-1,15,TRBV28,CASSYHTSGQRKQFF
once,-,TRBJ1-2,13,TRBV7-8,CASSLSGSGGYTF
-,-,TRBJ1-2,14,TRBV6-5,CASSSWQGGHGYTF
-,-,TRBJ2-6,16,TRBV5-1,CASSLDSGSGANVLTF
few,-,TRBJ1-4,15,TRBV6-1,CASSARDPTNEKLFF
-,-,TRBJ1-6,14,TRBV5-4,CASRIQGFNSPLHF
-,-,TRBJ1-4,16,TRBV28,CASSFFGRGTNEKLFF
-,-,TRBJ2-2,12,TRBV5-6,CASSLPVGELFF
-,TRBD1,TRBJ2-3,16,TRBV28,CASSPFSGTESDTQYF
-,-,TRBJ2-7,15,TRBV19,CASSLGGTVSYEQYF